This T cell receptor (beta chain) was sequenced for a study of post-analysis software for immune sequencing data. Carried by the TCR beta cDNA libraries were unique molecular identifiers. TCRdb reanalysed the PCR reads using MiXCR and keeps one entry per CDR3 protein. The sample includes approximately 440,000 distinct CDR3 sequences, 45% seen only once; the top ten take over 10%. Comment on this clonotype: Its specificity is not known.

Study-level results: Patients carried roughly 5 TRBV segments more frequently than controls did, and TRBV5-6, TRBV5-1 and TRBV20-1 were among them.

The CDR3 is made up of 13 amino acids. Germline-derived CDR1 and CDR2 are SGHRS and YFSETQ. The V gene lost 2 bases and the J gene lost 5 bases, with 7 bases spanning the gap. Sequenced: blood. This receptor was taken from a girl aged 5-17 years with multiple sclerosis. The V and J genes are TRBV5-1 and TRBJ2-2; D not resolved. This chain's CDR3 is CASSFGSTGELFF. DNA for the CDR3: TGCGCCAGCAGCTTTGGCTCAACCGGGGAGCTGTTTTTT. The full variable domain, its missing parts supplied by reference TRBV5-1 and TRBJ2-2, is KAGVTQTPRYLIKTRGQQVTLSCSPISGHRSVSWYQQTPGQGLQFLFEYFSETQRNKGNFPGRFSGRQFSNSRSEMNVSTLELGDSALYLCASSFGSTGELFFGEGSRLTVL.